A selection of T cell receptor beta chains follows, all from one sample in a study of response to subunit inactivated influenza vaccine. MiXCR, applied by TCRdb to the RT-PCR reads, yields one record per CDR3 protein. Among 500,000 to 750,000 distinct CDR3 sequences listed, around 13% were seen once. The sample here was PBMCs from blood, taken 11 to 12 days after vaccination. The receptor source for this set is a man in his forties or fifties who received an inactivated influenza vaccine. The CDR3 runs from the conserved cysteine through the conserved F or W. The order of the fields is J gene, D gene, V gene, clone size, CDR3 DNA, CDR3 protein. The D gene is left open where the match is weak. Size is omitted from some rows. Given values are once, few, many or a class for expanded clones.

J: TRBJ1-2
D: TRBD1
V: TRBV12-3/TRBV12-4
size: -
DNA: TGTGCCAGCAGTTTCCCGGACAGGGTTGGCTACACCTTC
CDR3: CASSFPDRVGYTF

J: TRBJ2-7
D: TRBD1
V: TRBV20-1
size: few
DNA: TGCAGTGCTAGGGGGGCAGGGGGCCGGACCATCTACGAGCAGTACTTC
CDR3: CSARGAGGRTIYEQYF

J: TRBJ2-7
D: -
V: TRBV19
size: few
DNA: TGTGCCAGTAGGAGGGGACAGCGGGAGACCTACGAGCAGTACTTC
CDR3: CASRRGQRETYEQYF

J: TRBJ2-1
D: -
V: TRBV29-1
size: few
DNA: TGCAGCGTTGCTAAGGGGTTTGAGCAGTTCTTC
CDR3: CSVAKGFEQFF

J: TRBJ1-5
D: -
V: TRBV10-3
size: -
DNA: TGTGCCATCAGTGAGTCCAGGGACAATCAGCCCCAGCATTTT
CDR3: CAISESRDNQPQHF

J: TRBJ2-1
D: TRBD2
V: TRBV7-2
size: few
DNA: TGTGCCAGCAGCATGAGCGGGGGGGCTCGGTTCTTC
CDR3: CASSMSGGARFF

J: TRBJ2-2
D: -
V: TRBV9
size: -
DNA: TGTGCCAGCAGCAGAACAGGAGGAAACACCGGGGAGCTGTTTTTT
CDR3: CASSRTGGNTGELFF

J: TRBJ1-1
D: -
V: TRBV6-1
size: few
DNA: TGTGCCAGCAGCTCTATAGGTGGAGCGAGGAACACTGAAGCTTTCTTT
CDR3: CASSSIGGARNTEAFF

J: TRBJ2-1
D: TRBD2
V: TRBV20-1
size: few
DNA: TGCAGTTCTGCTAGCGGGGGATACAATGAGCAGTTCTTC
CDR3: CSSASGGYNEQFF

J: TRBJ2-1
D: TRBD2
V: TRBV10-3
size: -
DNA: TGTGCCGTCGGGACTAGCGGGATCGATGAGCAGTTCTTC
CDR3: CAVGTSGIDEQFF

J: TRBJ2-3
D: -
V: TRBV7-3
size: many
DNA: TGTGCCAGCAGCTTATCGGGGGGCCGTCTAGATACGCAGTATTTT
CDR3: CASSLSGGRLDTQYF

J: TRBJ2-3
D: -
V: TRBV7-9
size: -
DNA: TGTGCCAGCAGCTTAGCGCTGGTCTCGCAAAACACAGATACGCAGTATTTT
CDR3: CASSLALVSQNTDTQYF

J: TRBJ2-3
D: TRBD2
V: TRBV20-1
size: few
DNA: TGCAGTGCTGCACCGGGACTAGCGGCGCCCGGGACGCAGTATTTT
CDR3: CSAAPGLAAPGTQYF

J: TRBJ1-4
D: -
V: TRBV29-1
size: -
DNA: TGCAGCATTGAAGAAAAGGGCGAAGATGAAAAACTGTTTTTT
CDR3: CSIEEKGEDEKLFF

J: TRBJ1-3
D: -
V: TRBV18
size: -
DNA: TGTGCCAGCTCACCACTCGGGGAGTCGGACACCATATATTTT
CDR3: CASSPLGESDTIYF

J: TRBJ2-7
D: -
V: TRBV6-5
size: -
DNA: TGTGCCAGCAGTTACGGGACAACCTCTGAGCAGTACTTC
CDR3: CASSYGTTSEQYF

J: TRBJ2-7
D: -
V: TRBV28
size: -
DNA: TGTGCCAGCGGGCCCATAGCGTTCGACGAGCAGTACTTC
CDR3: CASGPIAFDEQYF

J: TRBJ2-4
D: TRBD1
V: TRBV19
size: -
DNA: TGTGCCAGTAGTACCAGAAACAGGGGGGACATTCAGTACTTC
CDR3: CASSTRNRGDIQYF

J: TRBJ2-7
D: -
V: TRBV29-1
size: -
DNA: TGCAGCGCCAGGGGGGCGGCCTACGAGCAGTACTTC
CDR3: CSARGAAYEQYF

J: TRBJ2-5
D: -
V: TRBV10-3
size: few
DNA: TGTGCCATCTGTGCACAGGGAGAAGGAGAGACCCAGTACTTC
CDR3: CAICAQGEGETQYF

J: TRBJ2-1
D: -
V: TRBV5-1
size: few
DNA: TGCGCCAGCAGCTTAATCACGACGAACAATGAGCAGTTCTTC
CDR3: CASSLITTNNEQFF

J: TRBJ2-1
D: -
V: TRBV24-1
size: -
DNA: TGTGCCACCAGTGATTTGAGAAATGGCGAGCAGTTCTTC
CDR3: CATSDLRNGEQFF

J: TRBJ2-3
D: -
V: TRBV10-3
size: many
DNA: TGTGCCATCAGCCCGACTACTAGCACAGATACGCAGTATTTT
CDR3: CAISPTTSTDTQYF

J: TRBJ2-4
D: TRBD1
V: TRBV24-1
size: -
DNA: TGTGCCACCAGTGATGCGGACAGGCTAGCCAAAAACATTCAGTACTTC
CDR3: CATSDADRLAKNIQYF

J: TRBJ1-1
D: -
V: TRBV28
size: -
DNA: TGTGCCAGCAGTTTGTTCCAGGGTTCTATGAACACTGAAGCTTTCTTT
CDR3: CASSLFQGSMNTEAFF

J: TRBJ2-1
D: TRBD1
V: TRBV28
size: -
DNA: TGTGCCAGCAGCATTAGACAGGGGGCGGCTTTCTTC
CDR3: CASSIRQGAAFF

J: TRBJ1-6
D: -
V: TRBV27
size: -
DNA: TGTGCCAGCAGTGCAAGGGGGTTCGGGTCCTATAATTCACCCCTCCACTTT
CDR3: CASSARGFGSYNSPLHF

J: TRBJ2-7
D: TRBD2
V: TRBV7-9
size: -
DNA: TGTGCCAGCAGTTTAGCGGGGGGCCTCTCCTACGAGCAGTACTTC
CDR3: CASSLAGGLSYEQYF

J: TRBJ2-3
D: TRBD2
V: TRBV12-3/TRBV12-4
size: -
DNA: TGTGCCAGCAGTTTGGCCCCCGGGACTAGCGGGGGGGCCTTGGATACGCAGTATTTT
CDR3: CASSLAPGTSGGALDTQYF

J: TRBJ1-6
D: -
V: TRBV4-2
size: many
DNA: TGTGCCAGCAGCCAAGAGGCGGACGGTTATAATTCACCCCTCCACTTT
CDR3: CASSQEADGYNSPLHF

J: TRBJ2-4
D: TRBD2
V: TRBV7-9
size: few
DNA: TGTGCCAGCAGCCGAGCGGGACTGGGGGACATTCAGTACTTC
CDR3: CASSRAGLGDIQYF

J: TRBJ1-6
D: TRBD1
V: TRBV7-9
size: few
DNA: TGTGCCAGCCGGGGGACAGGGGACAATTCACCCCTCCACTTT
CDR3: CASRGTGDNSPLHF

J: TRBJ2-1
D: -
V: TRBV2
size: few
DNA: TGTGCCAGCAGGAACAGGGTTGAGCAGTTCTTC
CDR3: CASRNRVEQFF

J: TRBJ1-6
D: TRBD1
V: TRBV10-3
size: many
DNA: TGTGCCATCAGTGGAAGCGGGACAGGTTCGTCACCCCTCCACTTT
CDR3: CAISGSGTGSSPLHF

J: TRBJ2-7
D: -
V: TRBV10-3
size: many
DNA: TGTGCCATCATGGTAGGAAACTACGAGCAGTACTTC
CDR3: CAIMVGNYEQYF

J: TRBJ1-2
D: -
V: TRBV20-1
size: few
DNA: TGCAGTGCTAGAGATCTCCGCGGAAATAACTATGGCTACACCTTC
CDR3: CSARDLRGNNYGYTF

J: TRBJ2-1
D: -
V: TRBV5-4
size: few
DNA: TGTGCCAGCAGCAATAGCGGAATCTCCTACAATGAGCAGTTCTTC
CDR3: CASSNSGISYNEQFF

J: TRBJ2-3
D: TRBD2
V: TRBV7-8
size: few
DNA: TGTGCCAGCAGACCCCGACGACTAGCGGGATTAACAGATACGCAGTATTTT
CDR3: CASRPRRLAGLTDTQYF

J: TRBJ2-1
D: TRBD2
V: TRBV7-2
size: -
DNA: TGTGCCAGCAGCTTAGCTGGACTAGCGGGGGTCAATGAGCAGTTCTTC
CDR3: CASSLAGLAGVNEQFF

J: TRBJ2-7
D: TRBD2
V: TRBV19
size: -
DNA: TGTGCCAGTAGATCGAGCGGGGCCTCCTACGAGCAGTACTTC
CDR3: CASRSSGASYEQYF

J: TRBJ2-5
D: -
V: TRBV7-8
size: -
DNA: TGTGCCAGCACCGGAGGGGAGACCCAGTACTTC
CDR3: CASTGGETQYF

J: TRBJ2-7
D: -
V: TRBV4-3
size: many
DNA: TGCGCCAGCAGCCAAGATCGGTCCTACGAGCAGTACTTC
CDR3: CASSQDRSYEQYF

J: TRBJ2-1
D: TRBD2
V: TRBV11-2
size: few
DNA: TGTGCCAGCAGCTTATTCCTAGGCGGGAGGCGCTACAATGAGCAGTTCTTC
CDR3: CASSLFLGGRRYNEQFF

J: TRBJ1-5
D: TRBD1
V: TRBV7-2
size: few
DNA: TGTGCCAGCAGCGCGACAGGGAATTCGGGTCAGCCCCAGCATTTT
CDR3: CASSATGNSGQPQHF

J: TRBJ1-2
D: -
V: TRBV10-3
size: -
DNA: TGTGCCACCACGGCGGACCAACAGCGGAACTATGGCTACACCTTC
CDR3: CATTADQQRNYGYTF

J: TRBJ2-7
D: -
V: TRBV12-3/TRBV12-4
size: -
DNA: TGTGCCAGCAGTTTGGAGGCGGCCAACTACGAGCAGTACTTC
CDR3: CASSLEAANYEQYF

J: TRBJ2-7
D: TRBD1
V: TRBV20-1
size: -
DNA: TGCAGTGCTAGAAGACAGGGGGCCCACGAGCAGTACTTC
CDR3: CSARRQGAHEQYF

J: TRBJ2-5
D: -
V: TRBV9
size: -
DNA: TGTGCCAGCAGCCCAACAGTCCGAGAGACCCAGTACTTC
CDR3: CASSPTVRETQYF

J: TRBJ2-5
D: TRBD1
V: TRBV7-3
size: many
DNA: TGTGCCAGCAGCTCAAAGGGGACAGGGGGTTCGGAGACCCAGTACTTC
CDR3: CASSSKGTGGSETQYF

J: TRBJ2-7
D: TRBD1
V: TRBV9
size: -
DNA: TGTGCCAGCAGCGTAGGTGGGACAGGGGCCTACGAGCAGTACTTC
CDR3: CASSVGGTGAYEQYF